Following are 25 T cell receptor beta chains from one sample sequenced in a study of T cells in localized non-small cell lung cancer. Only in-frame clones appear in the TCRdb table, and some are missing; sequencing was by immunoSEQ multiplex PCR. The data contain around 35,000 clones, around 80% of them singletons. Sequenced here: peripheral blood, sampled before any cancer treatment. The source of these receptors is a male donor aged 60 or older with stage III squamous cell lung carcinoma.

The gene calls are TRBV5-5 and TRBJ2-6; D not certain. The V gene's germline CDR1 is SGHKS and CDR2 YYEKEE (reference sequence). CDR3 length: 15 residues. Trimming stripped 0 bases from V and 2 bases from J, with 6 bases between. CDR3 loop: CASSLVGTGANVLTF. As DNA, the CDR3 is TGTGCCAGCAGCTTGGTGGGTACTGGGGCCAACGTCCTGACTTTC. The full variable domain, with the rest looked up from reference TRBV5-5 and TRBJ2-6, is DAGVTQSPTHLIKTRGQQVTLRCSPISGHKSVSWYQQVLGQGPQFIFQYYEKEERGRGNFPDRFSARQFPNYSSELNVNALLLGDSALYLCASSLVGTGANVLTFGAGSRLTVL.

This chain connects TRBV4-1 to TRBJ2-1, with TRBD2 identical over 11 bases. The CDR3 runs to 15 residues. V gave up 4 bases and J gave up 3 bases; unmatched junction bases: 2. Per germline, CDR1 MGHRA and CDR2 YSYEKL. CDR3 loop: CASSPGLAVYNEQFF. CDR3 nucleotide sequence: TGCGCCAGCAGCCCGGGACTAGCGGTCTACAATGAGCAGTTCTTC.

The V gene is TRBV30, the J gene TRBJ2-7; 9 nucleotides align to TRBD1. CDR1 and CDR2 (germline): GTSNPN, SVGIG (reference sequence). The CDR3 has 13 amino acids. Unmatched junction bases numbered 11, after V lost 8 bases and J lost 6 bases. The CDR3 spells CAVTRTGALEQYF. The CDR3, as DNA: TGTGCCGTAACTCGGACAGGGGCTCTCGAGCAGTACTTC.

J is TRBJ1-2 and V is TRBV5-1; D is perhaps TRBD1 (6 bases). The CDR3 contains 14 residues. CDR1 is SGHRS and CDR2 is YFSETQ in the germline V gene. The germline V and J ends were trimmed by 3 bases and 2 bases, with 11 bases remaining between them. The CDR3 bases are TGCGCCAGCAGCTCCCAGGGGACAAACTATGGCTACACCTTC. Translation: CASSSQGTNYGYTF.

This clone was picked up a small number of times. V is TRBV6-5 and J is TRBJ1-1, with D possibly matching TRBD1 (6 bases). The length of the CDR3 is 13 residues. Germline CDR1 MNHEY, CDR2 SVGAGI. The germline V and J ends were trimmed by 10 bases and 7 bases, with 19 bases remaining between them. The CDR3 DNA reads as TGTGCCACCCATTCCACAGGGTTAGGTGAAGCTTTCTTT. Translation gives CATHSTGLGEAFF.

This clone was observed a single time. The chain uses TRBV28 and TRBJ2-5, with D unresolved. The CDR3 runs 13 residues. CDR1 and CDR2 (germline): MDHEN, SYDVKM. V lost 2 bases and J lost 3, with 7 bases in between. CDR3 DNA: TGTGCCAGCAGTTTAGGGAATGAAGAGACCCAGTACTTC. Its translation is CASSLGNEETQYF. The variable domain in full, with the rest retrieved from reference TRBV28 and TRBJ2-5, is DVKVTQSSRYLVKRTGEKVFLECVQDMDHENMFWYRQDPGLGLRLIYFSYDVKMKEKGDIPEGYSVSREKKERFSLILESASTNQTSMYLCASSLGNEETQYFGPGTRLLVL.

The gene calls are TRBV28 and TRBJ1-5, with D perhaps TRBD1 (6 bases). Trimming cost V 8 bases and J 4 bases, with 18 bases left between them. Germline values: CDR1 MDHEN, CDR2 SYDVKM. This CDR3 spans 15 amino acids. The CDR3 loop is CASRAGAGSNQPQHF. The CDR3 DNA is TGTGCCAGCCGTGCGGGGGCAGGGTCGAATCAGCCCCAGCATTTT.

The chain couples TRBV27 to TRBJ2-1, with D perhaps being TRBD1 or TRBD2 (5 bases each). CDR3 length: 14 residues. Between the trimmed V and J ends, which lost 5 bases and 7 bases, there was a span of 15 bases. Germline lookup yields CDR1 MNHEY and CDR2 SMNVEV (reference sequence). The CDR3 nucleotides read TGTGCCAGCAGTAATGGAGTAGGGGAGAATGAGCAGTTCTTC. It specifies CASSNGVGENEQFF.

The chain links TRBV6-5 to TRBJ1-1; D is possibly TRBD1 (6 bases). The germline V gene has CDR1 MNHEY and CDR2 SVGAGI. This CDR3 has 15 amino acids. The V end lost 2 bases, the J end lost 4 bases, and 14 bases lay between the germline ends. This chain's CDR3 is CASSYTITGSTEAFF. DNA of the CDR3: TGTGCCAGCAGTTACACAATAACAGGGAGCACTGAAGCTTTCTTT.

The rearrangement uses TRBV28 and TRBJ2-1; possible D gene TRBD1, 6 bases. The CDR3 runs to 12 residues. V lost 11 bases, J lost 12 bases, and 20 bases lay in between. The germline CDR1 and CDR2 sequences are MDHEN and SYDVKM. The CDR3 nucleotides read TGTGCCGCTCTCCACCAGGGGAAGGGGCAGTTCTTC. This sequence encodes CAALHQGKGQFF.

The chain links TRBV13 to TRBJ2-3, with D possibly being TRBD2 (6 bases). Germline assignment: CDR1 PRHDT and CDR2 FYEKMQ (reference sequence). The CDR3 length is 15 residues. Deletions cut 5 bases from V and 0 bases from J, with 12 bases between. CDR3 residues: CASSEGLSSTDTQYF. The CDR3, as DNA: TGTGCCAGCAGCGAGGGACTCTCCAGCACAGATACGCAGTATTTT. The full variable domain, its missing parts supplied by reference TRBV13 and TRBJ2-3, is AAGVIQSPRHLIKEKRETATLKCYPIPRHDTVYWYQQGPGQDPQFLISFYEKMQSDKGSIPDRFSAQQFSDYHSELNMSSLELGDSALYFCASSEGLSSTDTQYFGPGTRLTVL.

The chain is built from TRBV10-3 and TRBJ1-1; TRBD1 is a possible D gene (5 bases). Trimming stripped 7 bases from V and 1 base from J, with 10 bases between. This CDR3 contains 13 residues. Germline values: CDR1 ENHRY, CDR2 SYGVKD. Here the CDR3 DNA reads TGTGCCATCAATGGCCAGGGGAACACTGAAGCTTTCTTT. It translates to CAINGQGNTEAFF.

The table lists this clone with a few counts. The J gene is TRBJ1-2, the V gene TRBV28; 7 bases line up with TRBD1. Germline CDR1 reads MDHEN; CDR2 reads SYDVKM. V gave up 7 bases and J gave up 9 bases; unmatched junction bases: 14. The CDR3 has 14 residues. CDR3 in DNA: TGTGCCAGCACCTGGACAGGCCCCATAGAAAGCTACACCTTC. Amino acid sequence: CASTWTGPIESYTF.

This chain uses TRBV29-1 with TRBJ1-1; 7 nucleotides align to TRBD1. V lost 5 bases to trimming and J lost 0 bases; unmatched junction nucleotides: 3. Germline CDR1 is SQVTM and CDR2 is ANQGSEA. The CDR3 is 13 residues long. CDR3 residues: CSVHRGLNTEAFF. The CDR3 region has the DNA TGCAGCGTTCACAGGGGCCTGAACACTGAAGCTTTCTTT.

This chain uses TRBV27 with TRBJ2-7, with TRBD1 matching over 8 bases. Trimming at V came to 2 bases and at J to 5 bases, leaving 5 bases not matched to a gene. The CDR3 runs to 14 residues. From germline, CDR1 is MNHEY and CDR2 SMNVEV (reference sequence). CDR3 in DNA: TGTGCCAGCAGTTTAGGACAGGGAGCTCACGAGCAGTACTTC. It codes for CASSLGQGAHEQYF.

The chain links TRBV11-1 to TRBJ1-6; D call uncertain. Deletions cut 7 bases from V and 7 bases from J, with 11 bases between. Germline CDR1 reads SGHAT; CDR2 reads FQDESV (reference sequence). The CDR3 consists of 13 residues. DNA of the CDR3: TGTGCCAGCAAATGGGCAGGCAATTCACCCCTCCACTTT. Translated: CASKWAGNSPLHF.

The CDR3 nucleotides read TGTGCCAGCAAAGACAGGGTCACTGAAGCTTTCTTT. Its translation: CASKDRVTEAFF. The rearrangement uses TRBV6-1 and TRBJ1-1; 7 bases align to TRBD1. The V gene end was trimmed by 7 bases and the J gene end by 4 bases; junction bases not matched to a gene: 3. There are 12 residues in the CDR3. From germline, CDR1 is MNHNS and CDR2 SASEGT.

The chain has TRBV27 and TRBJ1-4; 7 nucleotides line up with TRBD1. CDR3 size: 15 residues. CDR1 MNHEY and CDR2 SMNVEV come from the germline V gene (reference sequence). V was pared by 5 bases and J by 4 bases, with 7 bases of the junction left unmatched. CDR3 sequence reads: CASSLRTGLNEKLFF. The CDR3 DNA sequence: TGTGCCAGCAGTCTACGGACAGGTCTTAATGAAAAACTGTTTTTT.

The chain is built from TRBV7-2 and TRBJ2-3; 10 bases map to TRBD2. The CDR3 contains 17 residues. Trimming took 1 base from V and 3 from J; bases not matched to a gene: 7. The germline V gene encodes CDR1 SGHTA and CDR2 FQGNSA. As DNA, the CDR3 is TGTGCCAGCAGCTTAGGCGCTTTAGCGGGGGGAACAGATACGCAGTATTTT. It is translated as CASSLGALAGGTDTQYF. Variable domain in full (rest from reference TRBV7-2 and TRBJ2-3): GAGVSQSPSNKVTEKGKDVELRCDPISGHTALYWYRQSLGQGLEFLIYFQGNSAPDKSGLPSDRFSAERTGGSVSTLTIQRTQQEDSAVYLCASSLGALAGGTDTQYFGPGTRLTVL.

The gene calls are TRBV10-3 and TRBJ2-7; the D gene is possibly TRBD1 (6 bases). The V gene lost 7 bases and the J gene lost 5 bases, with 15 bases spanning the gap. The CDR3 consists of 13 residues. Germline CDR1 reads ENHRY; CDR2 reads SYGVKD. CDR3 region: CAIKVQGTDEQYF. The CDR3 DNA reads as TGTGCCATCAAGGTTCAGGGGACCGACGAGCAGTACTTC.

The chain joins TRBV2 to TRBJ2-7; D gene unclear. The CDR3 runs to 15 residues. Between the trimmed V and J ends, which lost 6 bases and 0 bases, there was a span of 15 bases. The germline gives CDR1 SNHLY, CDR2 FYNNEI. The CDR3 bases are TGTGCCAGCAGACCTCCTCCCCTCTCCTCCTACGAGCAGTACTTC. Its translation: CASRPPPLSSYEQYF. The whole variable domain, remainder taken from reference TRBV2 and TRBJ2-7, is EPEVTQTPSHQVTQMGQEVILRCVPISNHLYFYWYRQILGQKVEFLVSFYNNEISEKSEIFDDQFSVERPDGSNFTLKIRSTKLEDSAMYFCASRPPPLSSYEQYFGPGTRLTVT.

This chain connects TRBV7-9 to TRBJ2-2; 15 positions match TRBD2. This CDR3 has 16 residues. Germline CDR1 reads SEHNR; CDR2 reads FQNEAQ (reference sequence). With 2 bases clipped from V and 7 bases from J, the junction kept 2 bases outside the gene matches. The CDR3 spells CASSLPGLAGGGELFF. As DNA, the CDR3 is TGTGCCAGCAGCTTACCGGGACTAGCGGGAGGCGGGGAGCTGTTTTTT.

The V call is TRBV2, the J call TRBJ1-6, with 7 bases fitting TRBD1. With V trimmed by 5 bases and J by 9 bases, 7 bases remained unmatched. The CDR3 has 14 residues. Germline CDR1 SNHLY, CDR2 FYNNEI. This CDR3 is CASSPDRVRSPLHF. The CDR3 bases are TGTGCCAGCAGTCCTGACAGGGTTCGTTCACCCCTCCACTTT.

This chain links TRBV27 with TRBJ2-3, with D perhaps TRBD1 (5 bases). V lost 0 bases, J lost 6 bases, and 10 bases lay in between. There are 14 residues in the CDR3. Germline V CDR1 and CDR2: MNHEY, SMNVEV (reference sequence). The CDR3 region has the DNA TGTGCCAGCAGTTTATCCTCAGGGTATGATACGCAGTATTTT. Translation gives CASSLSSGYDTQYF.

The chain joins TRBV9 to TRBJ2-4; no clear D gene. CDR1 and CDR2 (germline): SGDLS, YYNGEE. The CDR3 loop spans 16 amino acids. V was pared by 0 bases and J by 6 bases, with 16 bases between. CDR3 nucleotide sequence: TGTGCCAGCAGCGTAGGATTCGGGCTAGAAGTAAACATTCAGTACTTC. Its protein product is CASSVGFGLEVNIQYF.